The 32 T cell receptor beta chains below come from one sample, sequenced in a study of vaccination and CD4 T cells after COVID-19. Treatment reported: roughly 10-day PBMC culture with coronavirus spike peptide pools or control peptides (ViraFEST assay). The Oncomine TCR Beta short-read assay sequenced DNA from cultured CD4+ T cells. Via MiXCR, TCRdb re-called the PCR reads, giving one row per CDR3 protein. The repertoire consists of 14,000 to 15,000 distinct CDR3 sequences, with roughly 74% occurring once and the leading ten covering roughly 9.1%. Which antigens these TCRs recognize remains unknown. Here the sequenced sample was CD4+ T cells from blood, cultured in vitro, taken after SARS-CoV-2 vaccination. These receptors were collected from a human donor who received a COVID-19 vaccine.

The J gene is TRBJ1-2, the V gene TRBV6-1; no clear D. V was clipped by 5 bases and J by 0 bases, with 16 bases between them. Germline V CDR1 and CDR2: MNHNS, SASEGT. CDR3 length: 16 amino acids. The CDR3 here is CASSPLGSQANYGYTF. CDR3 nucleotides: TGTGCCAGCAGTCCCTTGGGGAGTCAAGCTAACTATGGCTACACCTTC.

The J gene is TRBJ2-3, the V gene TRBV10-1; 8 positions agree with TRBD2. The germline V gene encodes CDR1 WNHNN and CDR2 SYGVQD (reference sequence). There are 15 residues in the CDR3. The V segment lost 3 bases and the J segment 1 base; nucleotides outside the gene matches: 3. As DNA, the CDR3 is TGCGCCAGCAGTGAAACTAGCGGACGCACAGATACGCAGTATTTT. Amino acid sequence: CASSETSGRTDTQYF.

The chain couples TRBV7-2 to TRBJ1-2; weak D call: TRBD1 (6 bases). CDR1 SGHTA and CDR2 FQGNSA come from the germline V gene. This CDR3 comprises 15 residues. Deletions cut 5 bases from V and 0 bases from J, with 13 bases between. DNA of the CDR3: TGTGCCAGCAGCCTACAGGGCACAACTAACTATGGCTACACCTTC. Translating it yields CASSLQGTTNYGYTF.

The chain uses TRBV24-1 and TRBJ1-5; D gene unclear. V was shortened by 6 bases and J by 6 bases, with 11 bases between the two germline ends. This CDR3 contains 13 residues. Per the germline V gene, CDR1 is KGHDR and CDR2 is SFDVKD. CDR3 protein: CATSRGRSQPQHF. CDR3 DNA: TGTGCCACCAGTAGAGGAAGGTCTCAGCCCCAGCATTTT.

This clonotype was counted once. This chain uses TRBV12-3 or TRBV12-4 with TRBJ2-2; TRBD2 might be the D (6 bases). CDR3 size: 14 residues. V was trimmed by 5 bases and J by 2 bases, leaving 9 bases between them. The CDR3, as DNA: TGTGCCAGCAGTATAGGACTAAACACCGGGGAGCTGTTTTTT. Protein: CASSIGLNTGELFF.

This rearrangement joins TRBV7-2 to TRBJ1-2; the D is unclear. The CDR3 has 16 residues. V dropped 3 bases and J dropped 7 bases, with 21 bases sitting between them. Germline V gene lookup returns CDR1 SGHTA and CDR2 FQGNSA. DNA of the CDR3: TGTGCCAGCAGCTTGAGCTCGCACGGGGAGGAGGGTGGCTACACCTTC. Its protein product is CASSLSSHGEEGGYTF.

This clonotype was seen only a few times. This chain links TRBV24-1 with TRBJ1-2; D gene unclear. CDR1 and CDR2 (germline): KGHDR, SFDVKD. The V gene lost 0 bases and the J gene lost 1 base, with 5 bases spanning the gap. The length of the CDR3 is 14 residues. The CDR3 is CATSDLNSNYGYTF. The CDR3 DNA reads TGTGCCACCAGTGATTTGAACAGTAACTATGGCTACACCTTC.

This sequence joins TRBV5-1 and TRBJ1-2; no clear D. CDR3 length equals 13 residues. V was cut by 4 bases and J by 4 bases, with 11 bases left in between. Germline assignment: CDR1 SGHRS and CDR2 YFSETQ. The CDR3 loop reads CASSRGSAYGYTF. The CDR3 coding sequence is TGCGCCAGCAGCCGCGGGTCTGCCTATGGCTACACCTTC. Based on the CDR3 plus reference TRBV5-1 and TRBJ1-2, the full variable domain is KAGVTQTPRYLIKTRGQQVTLSCSPISGHRSVSWYQQTPGQGLQFLFEYFSETQRNKGNFPGRFSGRQFSNSRSEMNVSTLELGDSALYLCASSRGSAYGYTFGSGTRLTVV.

This chain connects TRBV12-3 or TRBV12-4 to TRBJ1-2, with 7 bases lining up with TRBD1. The V segment lost 5 bases and the J segment 0 bases; nucleotides outside the gene matches: 6. The CDR3 is 15 residues long. CDR3 amino acids: CASSRSRGTNYGYTF. Written as DNA, the CDR3 is TGTGCCAGCAGTAGATCCAGGGGGACTAACTATGGCTACACCTTC.

The chain links TRBV6-1 to TRBJ1-2, with 7 bases identical to TRBD1. CDR1 is MNHNS, CDR2 SASEGT, per germline. This CDR3 region has 14 residues. V lost 6 bases to trimming and J lost 2 bases; unmatched junction nucleotides: 6. CDR3 loop: CASRTTGENYGYTF. The CDR3 DNA reads as TGTGCCAGCAGAACCACAGGGGAGAACTATGGCTACACCTTC.

The V and J genes are TRBV20-1 and TRBJ2-7; D may be TRBD2 (7 bases). In germline, CDR1 is DFQATT, CDR2 SNEGSKA (reference sequence). CDR3 length equals 15 residues. The V end lost 5 bases, the J end lost 5 bases, and 22 bases lay between the germline ends. The CDR3: CSALPGVGGLHEQYF. The CDR3 DNA reads TGCAGTGCTCTACCGGGTGTGGGGGGGCTCCACGAGCAGTACTTC.

The chain joins TRBV2 to TRBJ1-6; 12 nucleotides align to TRBD1. V was clipped by 4 bases and J by 9 bases; unmatched bases: 7. CDR3 length: 16 residues. Per the germline V gene, CDR1 is SNHLY and CDR2 is FYNNEI. The DNA for the CDR3 is TGTGCCAGCAGTGGGGGACAGGGGGCGCTCGGTTCACCCCTCCACTTT. It encodes CASSGGQGALGSPLHF.

This chain links TRBV30 with TRBJ2-5, with 9 bases matching TRBD1. CDR3 length: 17 residues. Germline CDR1 reads GTSNPN; CDR2 reads SVGIG (reference sequence). V shed 2 bases and J 5 bases; nucleotides not matched to a gene: 15. The CDR3 region has the DNA TGTGCCTGGAGTCCACCATACCCGGGACAGGGAATGGAGACCCAGTACTTC. Its translation: CAWSPPYPGQGMETQYF.

The rearrangement links TRBV7-9 to TRBJ1-2; D uncertain. The V gene's germline CDR1 is SEHNR and CDR2 FQNEAQ (reference sequence). V lost 5 bases and J lost 3, with 10 bases in between. The CDR3 is 13 amino acids. The CDR3 spells CASSPDSHYGYTF. The CDR3 DNA sequence: TGTGCCAGCAGCCCGGATTCGCACTATGGCTACACCTTC.

The gene calls are TRBV29-1 and TRBJ2-3, with unresolved D. The V and J ends lost 4 bases and 1 base respectively, with 18 bases between them. CDR3 length: 16 amino acids. Germline V gene sequence: CDR1 SQVTM, CDR2 ANQGSEA. CDR3 region: CSVVNWTFFGTDTQYF. In DNA form, the CDR3 reads TGCAGCGTTGTGAATTGGACGTTTTTTGGCACAGATACGCAGTATTTT.

This clonotype occurred once. The V and J genes are TRBV7-2 and TRBJ2-2, with D perhaps TRBD1 (5 bases). The V end lost 0 bases, the J end lost 5 bases, and 7 bases lay between the germline ends. The CDR3 spans 14 residues. The germline V gene has CDR1 SGHTA and CDR2 FQGNSA. CDR3 nucleotides: TGTGCCAGCAGCTTAGCCCAGGGTACCGGGGAGCTGTTTTTT. This translates into CASSLAQGTGELFF.

This chain joins TRBV7-8 and TRBJ1-6; D might be TRBD1 (6 bases). V was pared by 0 bases and J by 10 bases, with 10 bases between. Germline CDR1 and CDR2: SGHVS and FQNEAQ. The CDR3 runs to 14 residues. The DNA of the CDR3 is TGTGCCAGCAGCTTAGCAGGGGGGGGGTCACCCCTCCACTTT. Amino acid sequence: CASSLAGGGSPLHF.

This clonotype was seen a few times. The rearrangement uses TRBV30 and TRBJ1-3; D gene uncertain. V shed 7 bases and J shed 1 base, with 14 bases lying between them. The CDR3 runs 14 residues. Germline CDR1 GTSNPN, CDR2 SVGIG (reference sequence). CDR3 nucleotide sequence: TGTGCCTACCTAGGAGCCCTGTCTGGAAACACCATATATTTT. Its translation is CAYLGALSGNTIYF.

The gene calls are TRBV30 and TRBJ1-2; no clear D gene. This CDR3 spans 12 amino acids. V was clipped by 1 base and J by 0 bases, with 3 bases between them. The germline V gene encodes CDR1 GTSNPN and CDR2 SVGIG (reference sequence). CDR3 sequence (DNA): TGTGCCTGGAGTGGGACTAACTATGGCTACACCTTC. Amino acids: CAWSGTNYGYTF.

The chain couples TRBV28 to TRBJ2-3; D may be TRBD1 (6 bases). The V gene lost 3 bases and the J gene lost 8 bases, with 12 bases spanning the gap. CDR3 size: 13 residues. The germline V gene encodes CDR1 MDHEN and CDR2 SYDVKM. CDR3 region: CASSFHRVGTQYF. Written as DNA, the CDR3 is TGTGCCAGCAGTTTCCACAGGGTGGGTACGCAGTATTTT. Using reference TRBV28 and TRBJ2-3 for the parts outside the CDR3, the full variable domain is DVKVTQSSRYLVKRTGEKVFLECVQDMDHENMFWYRQDPGLGLRLIYFSYDVKMKEKGDIPEGYSVSREKKERFSLILESASTNQTSMYLCASSFHRVGTQYFGPGTRLTVL.

The V gene is TRBV27, the J gene TRBJ2-7; D possibly corresponds to TRBD1 (5 bases). Trimming removed 0 bases at V and 4 bases at J, with 10 bases between. Germline V gene sequence: CDR1 MNHEY, CDR2 SMNVEV (reference sequence). This CDR3 contains 14 residues. The CDR3 DNA reads TGTGCCAGCAGTTTATCCCAGGGTGGGTACGAGCAGTACTTC. Translating gives CASSLSQGGYEQYF.

This clonotype has just one count. CDR3 region: CSASSEFYGYTF. CDR3 coding DNA: TGCAGTGCTAGTTCAGAATTCTATGGCTACACCTTC. This chain uses TRBV20-1 with TRBJ1-2; the D is unclear. The CDR3 is made up of 12 amino acids. Between the trimmed V and J ends, which lost 3 bases and 4 bases, there was a span of 9 bases. CDR1 DFQATT and CDR2 SNEGSKA come from the germline V gene (reference sequence).

This chain links TRBV20-1 with TRBJ1-1, with D unclear. The CDR3 is made up of 13 amino acids. Trimming removed 0 bases from V and 6 bases from J, with 11 bases in between. Per the germline V gene, CDR1 is DFQATT and CDR2 is SNEGSKA (reference sequence). The CDR3 DNA follows: TGCAGTGCTAGAGATCCCGGTATCCCTGAAGCTTTCTTT. It codes for CSARDPGIPEAFF.

The chain joins TRBV12-3 or TRBV12-4 to TRBJ2-5; D is undetermined. Trimming pared 7 bases from V and 5 bases from J, leaving 17 bases between. The CDR3 extends over 14 amino acids. This CDR3 reads CASTARLQQETQYF. The CDR3 DNA reads as TGTGCCAGCACCGCTAGATTACAACAGGAGACCCAGTACTTC.

The rearrangement joins TRBV7-3 to TRBJ2-1; the match to TRBD1 covers 9 bases. This CDR3 region has 14 residues. The germline gives CDR1 SGHTA, CDR2 FQGTGA. J was trimmed by 5 bases and V by 5 bases; bases with no gene match: 4. CDR3 residues: CASSHTGGNNEQFF. CDR3 coding DNA: TGTGCCAGCAGCCATACAGGGGGCAACAATGAGCAGTTCTTC.

The table lists this clonotype with a few counts. This sequence joins TRBV7-8 and TRBJ2-3; possible D gene TRBD1, 6 bases. The V and J ends lost 1 base and 0 bases respectively, with 11 bases between them. The CDR3 is 16 residues long. CDR1 and CDR2 from the germline V gene are SGHVS and FQNEAQ. The CDR3 region has the DNA TGTGCCAGCAGCTTAGTTTCAGGGGCTAGCACAGATACGCAGTATTTT. Amino acid sequence: CASSLVSGASTDTQYF.

The rearrangement joins TRBV6-1 to TRBJ2-5; 9 bases line up with TRBD2. The junction had 15 bases not matched to a gene; V was cut back by 6 bases and J by 1 base. The CDR3 spans 18 residues. CDR1 is MNHNS and CDR2 is SASEGT in the germline V gene. The CDR3 sequence is CASSPHDGERGVQETQYF. The CDR3 DNA reads TGTGCCAGCAGCCCTCACGACGGCGAGCGGGGGGTCCAAGAGACCCAGTACTTC.

The CDR3 is CASNRDGLYEQYF. CDR3 coding DNA: TGTGCCAGCAACCGGGACGGACTATACGAGCAGTACTTC. The genes are TRBV2 and TRBJ2-7, with D possibly matching TRBD2 (6 bases). CDR3 size: 13 residues. Per the germline V gene, CDR1 is SNHLY and CDR2 is FYNNEI. Trimming removed 7 bases from V and 4 bases from J, with 14 bases in between.

The gene calls are TRBV20-1 and TRBJ2-1; possible D gene TRBD2, 6 bases. Germline V gene data show CDR1 as DFQATT and CDR2 as SNEGSKA (reference sequence). CDR3 length: 16 amino acids. With 6 bases removed from V and 7 bases from J, the gap between germline ends came to 25 bases. The CDR3 here is CSAPGRGRRDENEQFF. The CDR3 DNA follows: TGCAGTGCCCCCGGACGAGGAAGGAGGGATGAGAATGAGCAGTTCTTC.

This clonotype was counted between two and nine times. V usage is TRBV20-1 and J usage is TRBJ1-2; 8 nucleotides match TRBD1. Germline loops: CDR1 DFQATT, CDR2 SNEGSKA (reference sequence). The CDR3 contains 19 residues. J was trimmed by 4 bases and V by 0 bases; bases with no gene match: 19. The CDR3 spells CSARERGQGETFGGYGYTF. The CDR3 nucleotides read TGCAGTGCTAGAGAAAGAGGACAGGGAGAAACCTTCGGGGGCTATGGCTACACCTTC.

This chain uses TRBV7-8 with TRBJ2-1, with D possibly TRBD2 on 6 matching bases. Per germline, CDR1 SGHVS and CDR2 FQNEAQ. V dropped 1 base and J dropped 3 bases, with 13 bases sitting between them. The CDR3 spans 16 residues. The chain's CDR3 is CASSLVGSSDYNEQFF. The CDR3 DNA follows: TGTGCCAGCAGCTTAGTTGGTTCTAGCGACTACAATGAGCAGTTCTTC.

The V and J genes are TRBV6-1 and TRBJ2-5; TRBD2 agrees at 12 bases. CDR1 and CDR2 (germline): MNHNS, SASEGT. Trimming removed 6 bases from V and 1 base from J; junction bases left unmatched: 6. The CDR3 is 16 amino acids. In DNA form, the CDR3 reads TGTGCCAGCAGGCTAGCGGGGGGGCCGCTCCAAGAGACCCAGTACTTC. Protein sequence: CASRLAGGPLQETQYF.